Listed below are T cell receptor beta chains from one sample, sequenced in a study of cytomegalovirus exposure and HLA in healthy donors. The assay was immunoSEQ multiplex PCR, and TCRdb's table has in-frame clones only and misses some. The sample consists of around 130,000 clones, about nine tenths of them appearing once. What was sequenced was PBMCs. These receptors were taken from a man between 25 and 39 years old in good health and CMV-seronegative. CDR3s include the opening cysteine and the closing phenylalanine or tryptophan.

>TRBV5-4|TRBJ2-2
CASSLPQGIGGELFF
>TRBV18|TRBJ2-2
CASSPPGLTNTGELFF
>TRBV29-1|TRBJ2-7
CSVLAGGPYEQYF
>TRBV6-5|TRBJ1-2
CASSGVGDYGYTF
>TRBV10-3|TRBJ1-5
CAISSGVNQPQHF
>TRBV4-1|TRBJ2-2
CASSQDSLGKRSGTGELFF
>TRBV2|TRBJ1-6
CASSGSGSYNSPLHF
>TRBV5-1|TRBJ1-1
CASSLVQGRGSTEAFF
>TRBV18|TRBJ2-5
CASSPRTAVETQYF
>TRBV2|TRBJ2-7
CASRPTPGQGPYEQYF
>TRBV4-1|TRBJ1-2
CASSQVGTDYGYTF
>TRBV5-1|TRBJ1-5
CASSPGTGYSNQPQHF
>TRBV6-5|TRBJ2-1
CASRSGATYNEQFF
>TRBV11-2|TRBJ1-5
CASSLDRFGNQPQHF
>TRBV5-1|TRBJ2-7
CASSQIPGGYEQYF
>TRBV7-9|TRBJ2-1
CASSFNYNEQFF
>TRBV19|TRBJ2-3
CASSIGALTDTQYF
>TRBV5-1|TRBJ1-3
CASSLTTGFGNTIYF
>TRBV28|TRBJ1-5
CASSFGGNYQPQHF
>TRBV7-3|TRBJ2-5
CASSLGSGLGETQYF
>TRBV9|TRBJ2-3
CASSVVFSGGFDTQYF
>TRBV6-5|TRBJ1-3
CASSYSGGEGNTIYF
>TRBV12-5|TRBJ2-6
CASDSGANVLTF
>TRBV6-6|TRBJ1-5
CASSYSGQSNQPQHF
>TRBV5-1|TRBJ1-5
CASSLYEGTGQPQHF
>TRBV4-2|TRBJ2-1
CASSQDWLAGNEQFF
>TRBV15|TRBJ1-3
CAARGGGGNTIYF
>TRBV5-6|TRBJ1-6
CASSLVGGYNSPLHF
>TRBV19|TRBJ2-7
CASRVGPAYEQYF